The present T cell receptor (beta chain) was sequenced within a study of vaccination and CD4 T cells after COVID-19. About this clonotype itself: Its antigen is currently unknown.

Treatment given: roughly 10-day PBMC culture with coronavirus spike peptide pools or control peptides (ViraFEST assay). CD4+ T cells of the unexposed donor were collected before the COVID-19 pandemic (2011-2018). Before TCRs were sequenced, ViraFEST expanded antigen-specific T cells with peptide pools. Germline V CDR1 and CDR2: WNHNN, SYGVQD (reference sequence). This CDR3 contains 15 residues. Between the trimmed V and J ends, which lost 4 bases and 6 bases, there was a span of 17 bases. Sequence data for DNA of cultured CD4+ T cells were generated by the Oncomine TCR Beta short-read assay. Once CD4+ T cells had been cultured, genomic DNA was extracted from them. TCRdb used MiXCR to reprocess the PCR reads, holding one entry per CDR3 protein. Among roughly 5,300 distinct CDR3 sequences listed, 30% to 35% were seen once.

This TCR was recovered from a human donor in good health. The sample taken for sequencing was CD4+ T cells from blood, cultured in vitro. The rearrangement uses TRBV10-1 and TRBJ2-3; maybe TRBD1 (5 bases). The DNA for the CDR3 is TGCGCCAGCAGTGCGCAGGGTTCGATAGGGGATACGCAGTATTTT. Encoded protein: CASSAQGSIGDTQYF.